Described below is a single T cell receptor beta chain sequence and its context. Its antigen is unknown. Clones were sequenced by immunoSEQ multiplex PCR, and TCRdb holds only the in-frame ones, with some missing. The table has nearly 1 million clones, around 80% seen once. Germline V gene sequence: CDR1 SGHRS, CDR2 YFSETQ. The CDR3 totals 15 residues. J was trimmed by 1 base and V by 4 bases; bases with no gene match: 7. This record comes from a study of shared clonotypes between healthy human individuals. Whole-study findings and limits: It was anticipated that sequencing depth would influence how many clonotypes donors shared.

The sequence derives from a young man in good health. This chain links TRBV5-1 with TRBJ1-1; 7 nucleotides align to TRBD1. Sample: memory CD4+ T cells sorted from blood. Stated subset: CD45RA-negative fraction. The CDR3 DNA follows: TGCGCCAGCAGCACTAACAGGGGACCGAACACTGAAGCTTTCTTT. Its translation: CASSTNRGPNTEAFF. The whole variable domain, remainder taken from reference TRBV5-1 and TRBJ1-1, is KAGVTQTPRYLIKTRGQQVTLSCSPISGHRSVSWYQQTPGQGLQFLFEYFSETQRNKGNFPGRFSGRQFSNSRSEMNVSTLELGDSALYLCASSTNRGPNTEAFFGQGTRLTVV.